The next 10 T cell receptor beta chains were all read from a single sample in a study of CD8 T cells in Susac syndrome (dated by TCRdb to about 2019). The library relied on the immunoSEQ multiplex PCR assay. RNA was extracted using the RNeasy kit, and roughly 0.45 to 1 ug of the RNA was reverse transcribed with random hexamers. TCRdb reworked the public reads: Q25 trimming with fastp, MiXCR clone assembly, productive beta chains retained. When rows share a CDR3 protein, they turn into one entry using the most common DNA and genes. The sample profile shows 200,000 to 300,000 distinct CDR3 sequences; approximately 95% of them were found once. The top ten hold approximately 0.094% of the sample. The sample consisted of CD4+ T cells from PBMCs. These receptors were obtained from a human donor with Susac syndrome.

V gene TRBV9 combines with J gene TRBJ1-2; D not certain. Germline CDR1 SGDLS, CDR2 YYNGEE. Trimming left V 0 bases short and J 2 bases short, with 8 bases between. The CDR3 has 14 amino acids. In DNA form, the CDR3 reads TGTGCCAGCAGCGTAGTAGGGCAGAACTATGGCTACACCTTC. This gives the protein CASSVVGQNYGYTF.

The chain employs TRBV27 and TRBJ2-4, with D possibly being TRBD1 (7 bases). The CDR3 is made up of 14 amino acids. With 6 bases removed from V and 5 bases from J, the gap between germline ends came to 14 bases. Germline V gene data show CDR1 as MNHEY and CDR2 as SMNVEV (reference sequence). CDR3 DNA sequence: TGTGCCAGCAGCCGACAGGGCGGGGAAAACATTCAGTACTTC. Amino acid sequence: CASSRQGGENIQYF.

V usage is TRBV20-1 and J usage is TRBJ2-7; possible D gene TRBD1, 6 bases. This CDR3 has 13 residues. Germline V gene sequence: CDR1 DFQATT, CDR2 SNEGSKA (reference sequence). V was clipped by 3 bases and J by 5 bases, with 14 bases between them. The CDR3 sequence: CSASGGFVNEQYF. For the CDR3, the DNA is TGCAGTGCTAGTGGGGGCTTCGTCAACGAGCAGTACTTC.

This chain links TRBV12-3 or TRBV12-4 with TRBJ1-2; D is uncertain. The V and J ends lost 0 bases and 4 bases respectively, with 9 bases between them. The CDR3 is 14 residues long. The CDR3 here is CASSLAGVTYGYTF. CDR3 DNA: TGTGCCAGCAGTTTAGCAGGTGTTACCTATGGCTACACCTTC.

The gene calls are TRBV28 and TRBJ1-5; unclear D gene. V was shortened by 5 bases and J by 5 bases, with 25 bases between the two germline ends. CDR3 length: 18 residues. The germline CDR1 and CDR2 sequences are MDHEN and SYDVKM. CDR3 protein: CASSIPPLGVAGHQPQHF. CDR3 sequence (DNA): TGTGCCAGCAGTATACCGCCCCTCGGGGTCGCAGGCCATCAGCCCCAGCATTTT.

This clonotype was seen just once. The J gene is TRBJ1-5, the V gene TRBV12-3 or TRBV12-4; 10 positions agree with TRBD1. The CDR3 consists of 16 residues. V shed 4 bases, J shed 5 bases, and the junction held 8 bases outside the gene matches. As DNA, the CDR3 is TGTGCCAGCAGTTCCCAAGCCGGGACAGGGGATCAGCCCCAGCATTTT. Protein: CASSSQAGTGDQPQHF.

The chain uses TRBV29-1 and TRBJ1-1, with 7 nucleotides matching TRBD1. This CDR3 comprises 14 residues. CDR1 and CDR2 from the germline V gene are SQVTM and ANQGSEA. V shed 4 bases, J shed 4 bases, and the junction held 9 bases outside the gene matches. The CDR3 DNA follows: TGCAGCGTTGCAATCAGGGGGAGGGGCACTGAAGCTTTCTTT. It encodes CSVAIRGRGTEAFF. Based on the CDR3 plus reference TRBV29-1 and TRBJ1-1, the full variable domain is SAVISQKPSRDICQRGTSLTIQCQVDSQVTMMFWYRQQPGQSLTLIATANQGSEATYESGFVIDKFPISRPNLTFSTLTVSNMSPEDSSIYLCSVAIRGRGTEAFFGQGTRLTVV.

The rearrangement joins TRBV19 to TRBJ2-1; tentatively, D is TRBD1 (5 bases). The CDR3 sequence is 15 residues long. The germline V gene has CDR1 LNHDA and CDR2 SQIVND (reference sequence). Trimming stripped 5 bases from V and 0 bases from J, with 11 bases between. The CDR3 sequence is CASSPSQGSYNEQFF. The CDR3 bases are TGTGCCAGTAGTCCCTCCCAGGGCTCCTACAATGAGCAGTTCTTC.

This chain connects TRBV20-1 to TRBJ2-5; D gene uncertain. The V end lost 4 bases, the J end lost 0 bases, and 6 bases lay between the germline ends. The CDR3 totals 12 residues. Germline lookup yields CDR1 DFQATT and CDR2 SNEGSKA (reference sequence). The CDR3 here is CSATGDQETQYF. The CDR3 DNA reads TGCAGTGCTACAGGAGACCAAGAGACCCAGTACTTC.

The rearrangement uses TRBV15 and TRBJ2-4; a weak D match, TRBD1 (5 bases). The germline CDR1 and CDR2 sequences are LNHNV and YYDKDF (reference sequence). The CDR3 is made up of 14 amino acids. The V end lost 4 bases, the J end lost 0 bases, and 7 bases lay between the germline ends. The CDR3 reads CATSTRVAKNIQYF. The DNA for the CDR3 is TGTGCCACCAGCACCAGGGTAGCCAAAAACATTCAGTACTTC.